This entry describes one T cell receptor (beta chain). This clone's antigen is unknown. Base qualities are not recorded, but no much larger clone differs from it by a single base. At the junction V is shortened by 3 bases and J by 4 bases; bases outside the gene matches: 9. Reading the germline V gene gives CDR1 MDHEN and CDR2 SYDVKM. Counted from cysteine to phenylalanine, this CDR3 has 16 amino acids. Left in the record is the CDR3 DNA by itself, 48 bases read in frame from the first base. In the prospective study, participants were roughly 18 to 95 years old, resided in fewer than 25 geographic areas of the United States, and were enrolled through a virtual design. In the prospective study, cohorts were assigned on the basis of participant-reported clinical history obtained from a screening survey and a study questionnaire. Exposed participants had been in contact, within 2 weeks of entering the study, with a person who had a PCR-confirmed or clinician-diagnosed case of COVID-19. Mobile phlebotomists in the prospective study collected whole blood, serum and a nasopharyngeal or oropharyngeal swab from every participant. Prospective study participants could optionally give additional blood draws and questionnaires over a roughly two-month period. Before DNA extraction, prospective study blood samples were shipped either frozen or at room temperature.

The immunoSEQ Assay, a bias-controlled multiplex PCR, was used to amplify TCRbeta CDR3 regions from genomic DNA. From the authors' description of their analysis: The number of nucleated cells in each sample was estimated from the amplification of reference gene primers within the assay. To quantify the absolute abundance of each unique TCRbeta CDR3 rearrangement, sequence reads were collapsed and filtered. For each sample, productive Simpson clonality was calculated as the square root of Simpson's diversity index over productive rearrangements. As stored in TCRdb, this immuneACCESS dataset retains in-frame rearrangements with V and J assigned. A fraction of the clones does not appear; measured against another copy, unresolved V genes explain less than half of the discrepancy, and the remainder lacks a known reason. V, J and clone size are taken as reported in that table, and D and trimming were inferred from the DNA itself. This sample comprises more than 150,000 clones, roughly 80% of them detected only once. In total, the top ten clones hold roughly an eighth of the sample.

This entry is derived from a study of blood T cell repertoires in COVID-19 (dated by TCRdb to the early 2020s). Regarding the research as a whole: The collaborator samples originated in the United States, Italy and Spain and spanned the acute and convalescent phases of COVID-19. Where available, HLA class I and class II types were obtained from metadata supplied by the sample provider rather than from assay-based typing. The prospective study material was composed of cDNA or gDNA derived from T cells, B-cell-depleted T cells, or PBMCs. Samples came from the ongoing ImmuneRACE study (first 160 participants) plus 1,254 subjects from 6 global collaborators. The dataset comprised deeply sampled blood TCRbeta repertoires from subjects exposed to, actively infected with, or recovered from COVID-19. The repertoires were released in a freely available public database intended as a resource for research on the immune response to SARS-CoV-2. The sample metadata nearly always contained a de-identified subject ID, COVID-19 status, age in years and sex.

Results the study describes overall, beyond this receptor: The quantity of clinical and demographic metadata differed by source and by participant and was supplied without curation.

Sequenced: PBMCs or T cells enriched from blood (not recorded which). This receptor chain uses TRBV28 and TRBJ2-5, with TRBD1 identical over 9 junction bases. This receptor was obtained from a man aged 55 to 70 who had been exposed to COVID-19. The nucleotides read TGTGCCAGCAGTTTGGACAGGGGTATTGGGGGAGAGACCCAGTACTTC. Its translation is CASSLDRGIGGETQYF. Where the CDR3 stops, the reference TRBV28 and TRBJ2-5 genes take over; the full variable domain is DVKVTQSSRYLVKRTGEKVFLECVQDMDHENMFWYRQDPGLGLRLIYFSYDVKMKEKGDIPEGYSVSREKKERFSLILESASTNQTSMYLCASSLDRGIGGETQYFGPGTRLLVL.